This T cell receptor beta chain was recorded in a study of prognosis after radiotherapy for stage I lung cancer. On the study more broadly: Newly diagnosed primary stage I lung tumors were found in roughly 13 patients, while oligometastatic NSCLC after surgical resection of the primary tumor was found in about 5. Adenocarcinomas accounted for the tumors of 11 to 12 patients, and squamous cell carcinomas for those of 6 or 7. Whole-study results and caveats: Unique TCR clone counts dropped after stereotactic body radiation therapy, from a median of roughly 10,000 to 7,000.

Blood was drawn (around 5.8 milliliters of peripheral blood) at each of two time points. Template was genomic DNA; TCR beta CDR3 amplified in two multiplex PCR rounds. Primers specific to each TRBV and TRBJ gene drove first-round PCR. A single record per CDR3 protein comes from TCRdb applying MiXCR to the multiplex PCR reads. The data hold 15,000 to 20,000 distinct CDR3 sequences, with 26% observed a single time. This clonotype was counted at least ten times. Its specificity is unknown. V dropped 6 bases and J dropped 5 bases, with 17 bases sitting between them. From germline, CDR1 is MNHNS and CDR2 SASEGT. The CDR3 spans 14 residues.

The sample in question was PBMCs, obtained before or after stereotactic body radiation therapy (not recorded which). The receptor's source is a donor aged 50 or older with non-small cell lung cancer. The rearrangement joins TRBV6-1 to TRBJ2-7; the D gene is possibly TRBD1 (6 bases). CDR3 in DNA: TGTGCCAGCAGACCAACAGGGTCAGTCCACGAGCAGTACTTC. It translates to CASRPTGSVHEQYF.